This is a list of T cell receptor beta chains from one sample in a study of response to subunit inactivated influenza vaccine. TCRdb re-called the RT-PCR reads through MiXCR, storing one row per CDR3 protein. Of hundreds of thousands of distinct CDR3 sequences in the sample, around a sixth are singletons; the top ten hold approximately 11%. The sequenced sample was PBMCs from blood, obtained roughly 5 days after vaccination. The receptors shown here come from a man aged 45 to 65 who received an inactivated influenza vaccine. Both conserved end residues are part of each CDR3. The order of the fields is V gene, J gene, D gene, clone size, CDR3 DNA, CDR3 protein. A D gene is named only where the DNA matches it firmly. Clone size, where shown, is once, few, many, or a class for clones that have expanded.

>TRBV7-2|TRBJ2-1|TRBD2|few
TGTGCCAGCAGCTCGACTAGCGGGGTGGGGTTTGAGCAGTTCTTC
CASSSTSGVGFEQFF
>TRBV11-2|TRBJ2-3|-|-
TGTGCCAGCAGCGAGGACCCCTCAGATACGCAGTATTTT
CASSEDPSDTQYF
>TRBV25-1|TRBJ2-2|TRBD1|-
TGTGCCAGCAGTGAGGACAGGAGGACCGGGGAGCTGTTTTTT
CASSEDRRTGELFF
>TRBV29-1|TRBJ2-2|-|-
TGCAGCCCCCATATGGCGGCGAACACCGGGGAGCTGTTTTTT
CSPHMAANTGELFF
>TRBV5-1|TRBJ1-2|-|-
TGCGCCAGCAGCTGGGTGGGGGACACCCATGGCTACACCTTC
CASSWVGDTHGYTF
>TRBV20-1|TRBJ2-5|-|-
TGCAGTGCTAATAGACTGAGAATGGAAGAGACCCAGTACTTC
CSANRLRMEETQYF
>TRBV5-5|TRBJ2-1|TRBD2|few
TGTGCCAGCAGCTTTTTAATGGTCCTGGCGGGAGGGCCTAATGAGCAGTTCTTC
CASSFLMVLAGGPNEQFF
>TRBV12-3/TRBV12-4|TRBJ2-1|TRBD2|few
TGTGCCAGCAGTCCAGCGGGGGGGCTTTCTGAGCAGTTCTTC
CASSPAGGLSEQFF
>TRBV5-1|TRBJ2-7|-|-
TGCGCCAGCAGCTTGCGGTCAGTTGGATCCTACGAGCAGTACTTC
CASSLRSVGSYEQYF
>TRBV5-5|TRBJ1-2|-|few
TGTGCCAGCAGCTTGGCTGAAGGCGGCTACACCTTC
CASSLAEGGYTF
>TRBV7-9|TRBJ2-1|TRBD1|few
TGTGCCAGCAGCCACTGGGGACAGGGGAGTGATGAGCAGTTCTTC
CASSHWGQGSDEQFF
>TRBV20-1|TRBJ2-2|-|few
TGCAGTGCTAGGGGTGGGCCAGTGGGGGAGCTGTTTTTT
CSARGGPVGELFF
>TRBV25-1|TRBJ2-2|-|-
TGTGCCAGCAGTGAGAGGAACACCGGGGAGCTGTTTTTT
CASSERNTGELFF
>TRBV29-1|TRBJ1-5|-|few
TGCAGCGTTGGAGGAGCGAATCAGCCCCAGCATTTT
CSVGGANQPQHF
>TRBV18|TRBJ2-1|-|-
TGTGCCAGCTCACCTAGGGAGGATGAGCAGTTCTTC
CASSPREDEQFF
>TRBV6-1|TRBJ2-1|-|many
TGTGCCAGCAGTGAAGACTACAATGAGCAGTTCTTC
CASSEDYNEQFF
>TRBV6-1|TRBJ2-7|-|-
TGTGCCAGCAAAGAAGGGACGAACTACGAGCAGTACTTC
CASKEGTNYEQYF
>TRBV27|TRBJ1-4|TRBD1|few
TGTGCAACTGGGGGACAGCCTAATGAAAAACTGTTTTTT
CATGGQPNEKLFF
>TRBV5-1|TRBJ1-3|-|few
TGCGCCAGCAGCTCCGGGACATACGGCTCTGGAAACACCATATATTTT
CASSSGTYGSGNTIYF
>TRBV6-1|TRBJ1-2|-|-
TGTGCCAGCAGGACCGGGACCGCAACTCGAATTAACTATGGCTACACCTTC
CASRTGTATRINYGYTF
>TRBV6-5|TRBJ2-7|-|-
TGTGCCAGCAGTTACACTAGCTCCTACGAGCAGTACTTC
CASSYTSSYEQYF
>TRBV20-1|TRBJ1-2|TRBD1|few
TGCAGTGCTATCCCGGACAGGGATAGAGGCTACACCTTC
CSAIPDRDRGYTF
>TRBV5-1|TRBJ2-3|TRBD2|few
TGCGCCAGCAGCTTCGAAGGTAGCGGGATGGCAGATACGCAGTATTTT
CASSFEGSGMADTQYF